Listed below are T cell receptor beta chains from one sample, sequenced in a study of regulatory T cells in long-lasting Graves disease. MiXCR, run by TCRdb on the multiplex PCR reads, gives a single entry per CDR3 protein. Found here are around 450,000 distinct CDR3 sequences, around 14% of them singletons; the top ten hold approximately 15%. This sample was also put to use in a study of T cells in Graves' hyperthyroidism and ophthalmopathy.

The sample in question was peripheral blood mononuclear cells (PBMCs), obtained at new diagnosis, from a patient treated with antithyroid drugs. The source of these receptors is a woman aged 25-40 years with Graves disease. The conserved cysteine and the conserved F or W are not part of the CDR3 here. The order of the fields is J gene, V gene, CDR3 protein.

TRBJ2-5,TRBV20-1,SATEGWEETQY
TRBJ2-7,TRBV20-1,SARRGQGTIEQY
TRBJ2-7,TRBV12-3/TRBV12-4,ASSLSQPYEQY
TRBJ1-1,TRBV30,AWSPTVRVDTEAF
TRBJ2-5,TRBV30,AWSIQVRWQETQY
TRBJ1-5,TRBV20-1,SASGQLDQPQH
TRBJ2-1,TRBV4-1,ASSHGFWTGFEQF
TRBJ2-1,TRBV29-1,SVAGTSYNEQF
TRBJ1-4,TRBV2,ASAVVGSFEKLF
TRBJ1-6,TRBV11-1,ASSLATDNSPLH
TRBJ1-1,TRBV7-9,ASSLSGVDTEAF
TRBJ2-1,TRBV9,ASSFLPGLAEDNEQF
TRBJ1-2,TRBV27,ASWTGDRNGGYT
TRBJ2-3,TRBV27,ASRLAGGGFTDTQY
TRBJ2-1,TRBV6-4,ASSYPSGNEQF
TRBJ2-3,TRBV5-1,ASRTGTTGTDTQY
TRBJ2-1,TRBV7-6,ASSLAFSYNEQF
TRBJ2-5,TRBV7-3,ASSFPRTGLDVTQY
TRBJ2-7,TRBV3-1,ASSRGLHEQY
TRBJ2-1,TRBV24-1,ATSPGTSVYNEQF
TRBJ2-3,TRBV6-2/TRBV6-3,ASSYGDRGEYTQY
TRBJ2-1,TRBV27,ASGISGSSYNEQF
TRBJ2-7,TRBV7-9,ASSLMGQRDYEQY
TRBJ2-3,TRBV7-3,ASSRTFTDTQY
TRBJ2-7,TRBV4-1,ASRQAWTGSYEQY
TRBJ2-7,TRBV4-1,ASSQGPRMTDQTYEQY
TRBJ1-3,TRBV10-3,AISEAHTGPPGGNTIY
TRBJ2-1,TRBV5-4,ASSLAGVRAYNEQF
TRBJ2-4,TRBV5-6,ASSDRVDIQY
TRBJ1-4,TRBV24-1,ATSDPGGGNEKLF
TRBJ2-1,TRBV12-3/TRBV12-4,ASSASEYEQF
TRBJ2-5,TRBV29-1,SVYHWETQY
TRBJ1-5,TRBV19,ASSPTGQGYQPQH
TRBJ2-1,TRBV3-1,ASSHRLAGAWDEQF
TRBJ2-7,TRBV2,ASSEYGAHYEQY
TRBJ2-1,TRBV28,ASVREGRSEQF
TRBJ1-5,TRBV11-2,ASSLGGTDNQPQH
TRBJ2-7,TRBV7-9,ASSFGTGPYEQY
TRBJ2-2,TRBV7-3,ASSATSGRSTGELF
TRBJ1-2,TRBV20-1,SPRETALQYGYT
TRBJ2-1,TRBV11-1,ASSSRRSGYNEQF
TRBJ2-2,TRBV10-1,ASMAGGNTGELF
TRBJ2-7,TRBV14,ASSQVYGSLRDEQY
TRBJ2-1,TRBV19,ASSMSGFGGGGDEQF
-,TRBV2,ASSGDQVETQY
TRBJ2-2,TRBV25-1,ASSYDRVSGELF
TRBJ2-3,TRBV7-9,ASRRTGNTDTQY
TRBJ2-1,TRBV7-9,ASSLGLREQF
TRBJ2-5,TRBV6-1,ASTPGQETQY
TRBJ2-2,TRBV7-8,APQSWERGGELF
TRBJ2-1,TRBV5-1,ASSPGDFNEQF
TRBJ2-1,TRBV28,ASSALGREWNNEQF
TRBJ2-3,TRBV30,AWSGGTSGSTDTQY
TRBJ2-7,TRBV5-1,ASSHGTFPTYEQY
TRBJ2-6,TRBV18,ASSPLRGFGANVLT
TRBJ2-7,TRBV28,ASSESGGYSYEQY